This T cell receptor beta chain came from a study of T cells after yellow fever vaccination (dated by TCRdb to the late 2010s). In the study overall: The SMART-Seq v4 Ultra Low Input RNA kit was used to prepare libraries from fractions with low cell numbers. To follow T-cell clones before and after both primary and booster YFV17D yellow fever vaccination, bulk TCR alpha and beta repertoires underwent longitudinal sequencing. Two healthy male donors, one aged 18 to 30 and one aged 30 to 40 years, made up the cohort. Blood was drawn at multiple timepoints before and after primary and secondary immunization, with bulk PBMC replicates and cell subsets isolated. Study-wide findings and limitations: The secondary T-cell response was found to be weaker but faster than the primary response, with a peak reached on day 5 rather than on day 15. Most clones expanded after primary vaccination were re-detected after the booster (just under 97% of CD4 and around 88% of CD8), suggesting broad memory maintenance. The study included only two donors, which limits how far the findings can be generalized. Computational filtering was needed because FACS-sorted repertoires could contain abundant contaminating clonotypes from the bulk population. A small fraction of clonotypes showed up in both the CD4 and CD8 compartments, probably as a result of convergent recombination.

Of note for this clonotype: Its antigen target is currently unknown. Base qualities are not at hand, and no much larger clone is one base apart.

TCR cDNA was synthesized by 5'RACE template switching, which introduced a universal primer site and unique molecular identifiers. cDNA synthesis was primed from both the TCR alpha and TCR beta constant segments. Libraries were amplified in two PCR steps, with sample barcodes and sequencing adapters added in the second step. Sequencing of libraries was performed on Illumina HiSeq 2500 (2x100 bp) or NovaSeq (2x150 bp). Per the original workflow: Demultiplexing of reads and collapsing into UMI consensus sequences were performed with MIGEC, and V(D)J alignment was carried out with MiXCR. Vaccine-responding clonotypes were identified with edgeR using replicate PBMC samples, with FDR below 0.01 and a log2 fold change above 5 up to day 15 being required. CD4 or CD8 identity was assigned to each bulk clonotype according to whether the clonotype was present at higher abundance in the sequenced CD4 repertoire or the sequenced CD8 repertoire. TCRdb passed the public sequencing reads through fastp at Q25 and MiXCR, retaining productive beta sequences. A single entry per CDR3 protein holds the most common genes and DNA from its merged rows. These V and J calls originate from TCRdb's pipeline instead of the authors' own analysis. The sample table shows 610,000 or so distinct CDR3 sequences, and roughly an eighth are seen once. The ten largest clonotypes hold around 14% of the sample.

The CDR3 numbers 13 residues from cysteine through phenylalanine. Only the CDR3 portion is preserved as DNA: 39 bases, with reading frame beginning at the first base. In the germline V gene, CDR1 corresponds to SGHTA and CDR2 to FQGNSA. V gives up 6 bases and J gives up 8 bases, and the segment between their germline ends measures 16 bases. Interpreted using the paper, the treatment or condition label stands for: live attenuated yellow fever vaccine strain. At every blood-draw timepoint, two biological replicates of bulk PBMCs were collected. PBMCs were isolated from peripheral blood using a standard Ficoll-Paque protocol. TriZol was used to extract RNA from bulk PBMCs, CD4 and CD8 fractions, and dextramer-positive and dextramer-negative fractions.

This sequence was found in a man aged 25-45 years who received the YFV17D yellow fever vaccine. Material: PBMCs, obtained on the day of the yellow fever booster vaccination. The chain uses TRBV7-2 and TRBJ1-2; a tentative D match to TRBD1 spans 5 bases. The bases read TGTGCCAGCAGTACTAAGGGGAGAAGGGGCTACACCTTC. It translates to CASSTKGRRGYTF.